This T cell receptor (beta chain) was identified during a study of cytomegalovirus exposure and HLA in healthy donors. Study at large: A preliminary data release comprised roughly 80 million unique TCRs obtained from HLA-typed donors. Broader study findings: Later analysis indicated greater clonal expansion among HLA-associated TCR beta chains than among equally common other chains. Serostatus for CMV was the only available immune exposure information. The study labeled more than 150 TCR beta chains cytomegalovirus-associated.

To note about this clone: Antigen unknown.

The PCR ran on 60 Vbeta and 13 Jbeta primers. Profiling relied on immunoSEQ multiplex PCR, and the TCRdb table lists in-frame clones only, not all of them. The sample lists some 170,000 clones, about four fifths seen once, with about 3% in the top ten. The germline gives CDR1 SGHRS, CDR2 YFSETQ. The CDR3 sequence is 13 residues long. Trimming took 0 bases from V and 6 from J, leaving 10 bases between them. This chain connects TRBV5-1 to TRBJ2-7; D perhaps matches TRBD1 (5 bases). This TCR derives from a female donor in good health and CMV-seronegative. Sequenced material: PBMCs. CDR3 protein: CASSLVQGVEQYF. CDR3 sequence (DNA): TGCGCCAGCAGCTTGGTTCAGGGCGTCGAGCAGTACTTC.